The 14 T cell receptor beta chains in this list originate from one sample, sequenced in a study of blood T cells in healthy people across ages. The second PCR ran 7 to 11 cycles with a sample-barcoded 5' primer and J-beta primers. Via MiXCR, TCRdb re-called the 5' RACE reads, giving one row per CDR3 protein. The top ten hold approximately 12% of the sample, which has about 650,000 distinct CDR3 sequences, under 65% seen once. The sample taken for sequencing was blood. The receptors were sampled from a woman of 80 years or more in good health.

This clonotype was detected only a few times. The genes are TRBV4-2 and TRBJ2-2, with 8 bases that match TRBD1. V dropped 3 bases and J dropped 0; count of bases not matched to a gene: 3. CDR3 length: 16 amino acids. CDR1 LGHNA and CDR2 YNFKEQ come from the germline V gene. The CDR3 nucleotides read TGTGCCAGCAGCCAGCCGACAGGGGCGAACACCGGGGAGCTGTTTTTT. Translation gives CASSQPTGANTGELFF.

This clonotype was recorded many times. The V call is TRBV29-1, the J call TRBJ2-1; TRBD1 matches 7 bases. CDR3 size: 12 residues. J gave up 6 bases and V 5 bases, and 4 bases lay outside the gene matches. Germline CDR1 SQVTM, CDR2 ANQGSEA. For the CDR3, the DNA is TGCAGCGTTAAACAGGGGCCCAATGAGCAGTTCTTC. It yields the protein CSVKQGPNEQFF.

A word on this clonotype: A much larger clone differs by one base, so this may be a read error. The V gene is TRBV25-1, the J gene TRBJ1-2, with D perhaps matching TRBD1 (6 bases). In germline, CDR1 is MGHDK, CDR2 SYGVNS. The CDR3 runs to 12 residues. In nucleotides, the CDR3 is TGTGCCATCAGTGATGGCGGGACAGGCTACACCTTC. Residues: CAISDGGTGYTF.

Comment on this clonotype: A single base separates this from a much larger clone, so it may be a read error. V gene TRBV29-1 combines with J gene TRBJ2-3, with 7 nucleotides matching TRBD1. This CDR3 contains 14 residues. Germline V CDR1 and CDR2: SQVTM, ANQGSEA. The CDR3 region is CSVDRGPGTDTRYF. The DNA of the CDR3 is TGCAGCGTTGACCGGGGCCCGGGGACAGATACGCGGTATTTT.

The gene calls are TRBV30 and TRBJ1-6; a weak D match, TRBD1 (5 bases). The ends were cut back, 0 bases at V and 10 bases at J, with 16 bases in the middle. The germline V gene encodes CDR1 GTSNPN and CDR2 SVGIG (reference sequence). This CDR3 region has 15 residues. CDR3 bases: TGTGCCTGGAGTGTACGGACATCTAGCAAGTCACCCCTCCACTTT. This translates into CAWSVRTSSKSPLHF.

The rearrangement uses TRBV4-2 and TRBJ2-1; 7 bases align to TRBD2. The V gene end was trimmed by 0 bases and the J gene end by 5 bases; junction bases not matched to a gene: 7. Germline V gives CDR1 LGHNA, CDR2 YNFKEQ. CDR3 length equals 16 residues. CDR3 sequence: CASSQDLGGPNNEQFF. For the CDR3, the DNA is TGTGCCAGCAGCCAAGATTTGGGAGGGCCGAACAATGAGCAGTTCTTC.

The genes are TRBV20-1 and TRBJ2-5; TRBD1 matches 9 bases. The CDR3 length is 12 residues. The germline CDR1 and CDR2 sequences are DFQATT and SNEGSKA (reference sequence). Trimming at V came to 3 bases and at J to 11 bases, leaving 7 bases not matched to a gene. The CDR3, as DNA: TGCAGTGCTAGCGGACAGGGGTCTGAGCAGTACTTC. This gives the protein CSASGQGSEQYF.

V usage is TRBV21-1 and J usage is TRBJ1-5; TRBD1, the D gene given by the table, was not confirmed from the DNA. TRBV21-1 is given as a pseudogene. This CDR3 is built from 16 residues. The CDR3 here is CAGSPRAGRWRQPQHF. The CDR3 DNA is TGTGCCGGCAGCCCTCGGGCAGGGAGATGGAGGCAGCCCCAGCATTTT.

The chain has TRBV6-5 and TRBJ1-1; TRBD1 is a possible D gene (5 bases). The CDR3 loop spans 12 amino acids. V was cut by 8 bases and J by 5 bases, with 12 bases left in between. Germline assignment: CDR1 MNHEY and CDR2 SVGAGI. The CDR3 nucleotides are TGTGCCAGCTCGACCGGGGGGACTGAAGCTTTCTTT. Amino acids: CASSTGGTEAFF.

The chain's CDR3 is CASSLASLREQFF. The CDR3 DNA reads as TGCGCCAGCAGCTTGGCTTCCCTACGTGAGCAGTTCTTC. The rearrangement links TRBV5-1 to TRBJ2-1; no clear D gene. CDR3 length: 13 residues. Germline V gene sequence: CDR1 SGHRS, CDR2 YFSETQ. With 0 bases removed from V and 9 bases from J, the gap between germline ends came to 10 bases.

At least ten counts were recorded for this clonotype. The chain couples TRBV12-3 or TRBV12-4 to TRBJ2-7; maybe TRBD1 (6 bases). The V end lost 1 base, the J end lost 6 bases, and 10 bases lay between the germline ends. The CDR3 is made up of 13 amino acids. In DNA, the CDR3 is TGTGCCAGCAGTTTAGGGGACATCATCGAGCAGTACTTC. This translates into CASSLGDIIEQYF.

This clonotype was picked up a small number of times. The chain uses TRBV3-1 and TRBJ2-2, with D perhaps TRBD2 (5 bases). V lost 3 bases, J lost 2 bases, and 10 bases lay in between. Looked up from germline, CDR1 is LGHDT and CDR2 is YNNKEL (reference sequence). The CDR3 spans 15 residues. The CDR3: CASSHAGINTGELFF. The CDR3 nucleotides read TGTGCCAGCAGCCATGCCGGGATTAACACCGGGGAGCTGTTTTTT.

The chain has TRBV4-2 and TRBJ2-1; maybe TRBD2 (5 bases). Germline V CDR1 and CDR2: LGHNA, YNFKEQ. V was trimmed by 0 bases and J by 7 bases, leaving 16 bases between them. This CDR3 spans 16 amino acids. CDR3: CASSQDLEGSLNEQFF. The CDR3 DNA reads as TGTGCCAGCAGCCAAGACCTCGAAGGGAGTCTAAATGAGCAGTTCTTC.

To note about this clonotype: A clone one base away is much larger, so this may be a read error. This rearrangement joins TRBV6-5 to TRBJ1-1; the D is unclear. CDR1 and CDR2 from the germline V gene are MNHEY and SVGAGI. The CDR3 has 15 residues. V dropped 0 bases and J dropped 8 bases, with 16 bases sitting between them. The CDR3 nucleotides are TGTGCCAGCAGTTACTCCGCCGGCCTCCCAGGAGAAGCTTTCTTT. It codes for CASSYSAGLPGEAFF.